This TCR beta chain originates from a study of long-term antiretroviral therapy in people with HIV (dated by TCRdb to between 2022 and 2023). About the full investigation: The earliest samples were collected roughly a decade before the 2015 WHO recommendation for immediate ART, at a time when ART was usually postponed until CD4 counts fell. This retrospective serial study examined whether starting ART and sustained HIV suppression were associated with changes in the composition and diversity of the TRB repertoire in peripheral blood. The cohort contributed over 150 cryopreserved PBMC samples from a few dozen adults with confirmed HIV infection, collected serially over a mean of approximately six years (range 1-12). Among the 30 or so participants with HIV, eleven were female. No cross-contamination during QIAcube processing was seen in test extractions of a monoclonal T-cell line run alongside a few dozen polyclonal samples.

Participants were included only if at least one PBMC sample before ART initiation and at least two post-ART samples were available. Treatment was received in the United States of America by all participants with HIV. Before DNA extraction, cryopreserved samples of about 0.95-10 million PBMC were thawed and then washed. At the time of the earliest PBMC sample, participants with HIV were aged between about 23 and 55 years. PBMC samples were contributed by each participant from 1-4 timepoints before ART initiation and 2-8 timepoints after ART initiation, with a median of 7 samples. For every participant, serial HIV viral load, CD4+ T-cell count, ART history and demographic data were obtained. Genomic DNA was extracted from unsorted PBMC with a Qiagen kit on a QIAcube, with processing performed in batches of 12 samples. What the authors observed across the whole study: A significant increase in TRB diversity was found to be associated with ART initiation, although TRB diversity was observed to remain significantly below that of transplant donor controls even after long-term ART. Samples dated from the mid-2000s to the late 2010s, and the ART regimens used may be less effective than current ones. Narrower CDR3 length ranges were observed in HIV repertoires than in controls, and an antigen-experienced repertoire with only a slight naive shift after ART was suggested by the network structure. Unsorted PBMC were profiled instead of sorted CD4+ and CD8+ T cells because pre-ART samples had limited cell numbers. Inferences about post-ART repertoire changes were limited because no data were available on ART adherence, viral resistance or therapy changes. The repertoire was dominated across all time points by expanded TRB clones identified before ART initiation, although this dominance was seen to fluctuate and to decrease in many PLHIV after ART. Owing to limited PBMC availability, only the TCR beta chain was sequenced, without alpha chain pairing.

Notes on this clone: Its antigen has not been determined. Within one base of it there is no much larger clone, and no base qualities were kept.

Sequences SGHDT (CDR1) and YYEEEE (CDR2) are obtained from the germline V gene. From its cysteine to its phenylalanine, the CDR3 spans 16 amino acids. Kept here is only the CDR3 DNA, which spans 48 bases and is read in frame from base 1. The germline V and J ends show losses of 6 bases and 2 bases respectively, and no gene match explains 10 bases of the junction. The immunoSEQ hsTCRB v3.0 assay was used at survey level resolution to sequence the TRB variable region. The targeted TRB sequencing depth was about 35,000-55,000 T-cell genomes per sample. An Illumina MiSeq with a v3 150-cycle kit was used to sequence the pooled TRB libraries. The authors' pipeline ran thus. Repertoire analysis was performed in R inside a reproducible Nextflow workflow that covered QC, data transformation and analysis. LymphoSeq2, an R package for exploring AIRR-Seq data, was used to implement the custom analyses. A few samples that yielded fewer than 5000 total TRB sequences were excluded, so that 150 to 200 HIV repertoires were analyzed. Among the roughly 200 retained HIV repertoires, some 60 were collected before ART initiation and some 130 were collected after ART initiation. Repertoires were downsampled to 5000 TRB nucleotide sequences, and summary statistics were averaged over 100 downsampling iterations. TRB sequences were retained for analysis only if CDR3 regions of at least seven amino acids were present. Diversity was assessed using a clonality score derived from Shannon entropy and using the Gini coefficient. Repertoire networks linked the top 5000 CDR3 amino acid sequences whenever two sequences differed by an edit distance of one. GLIPH2 predicted antigen specificity groups and MHC restriction for TRB CDR3 amino acid sequences. Known CMV, EBV, HIV or tissue antigen associations were flagged by matching CDR3 amino acid sequences against VDJdb and McPAS-TCR. Pre-ART, post-ART and control groups were compared with Wilcoxon signed-rank tests and Holm-Bonferroni correction. This immuneACCESS table, as held by TCRdb, lists in-frame sequences with V and J called but not all clones. Of the missing ones, under half trace to an unresolved V gene in checked studies; the others have no known cause. V, J and clone size reflect that table, while D and trimming were determined from the DNA. The sample profile shows about 30,000 clones; roughly 85% of them were found once. The ten largest clonotypes hold 4.8% of the sample.

This TCR was recovered from a young woman with HIV. Sequenced material: unsorted PBMCs, taken about 2.7 years before starting antiretroviral therapy. The sequence is built from TRBV5-6 and TRBJ1-2; 10 bases in the middle match TRBD1. The CDR3 in this case is CASTPGGQGRNYGYTF. The DNA reads as follows: TGTGCCAGCACCCCGGGGGGACAGGGGAGAAACTATGGCTACACCTTC.